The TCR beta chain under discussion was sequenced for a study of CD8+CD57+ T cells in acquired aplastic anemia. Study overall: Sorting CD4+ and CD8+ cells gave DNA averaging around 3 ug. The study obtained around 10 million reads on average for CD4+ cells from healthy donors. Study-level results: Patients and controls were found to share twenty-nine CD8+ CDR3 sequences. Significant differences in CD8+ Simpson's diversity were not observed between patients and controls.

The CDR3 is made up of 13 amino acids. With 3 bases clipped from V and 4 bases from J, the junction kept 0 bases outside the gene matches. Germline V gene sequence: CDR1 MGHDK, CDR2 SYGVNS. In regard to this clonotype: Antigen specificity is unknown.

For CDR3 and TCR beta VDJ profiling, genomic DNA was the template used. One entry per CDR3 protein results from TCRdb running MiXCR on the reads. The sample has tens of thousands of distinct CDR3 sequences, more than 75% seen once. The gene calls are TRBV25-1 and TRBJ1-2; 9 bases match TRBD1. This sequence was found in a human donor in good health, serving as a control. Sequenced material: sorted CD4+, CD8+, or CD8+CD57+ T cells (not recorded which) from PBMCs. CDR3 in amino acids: CASSEGQGYGYTF. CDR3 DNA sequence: TGTGCCAGCAGTGAGGGACAGGGCTATGGCTACACCTTC.